What follows are 20 T cell receptor beta chains derived from one specimen sequenced in a study of CD8+ T cells in alopecia areata. Treatment denoted: oral pan-JAK inhibitor, 5-10 mg twice daily. RNA was extracted and reverse transcribed into cDNA as the sequencing template. Clones were sequenced by immunoSEQ multiplex PCR, and TCRdb holds only the in-frame ones, with some missing. The sample shows 130,000 or so clones, 61% of them seen only once. Here the sequenced sample was CD4+ T cells sorted from blood, taken at week 4, from a patient treated with tofacitinib. Receptors were obtained from a human donor with alopecia areata.

A few counts support this clone. V gene TRBV5-4 combines with J gene TRBJ2-7, with 8 positions matching TRBD1. This CDR3 is built from 15 residues. Unmatched junction bases numbered 10, after V lost 3 bases and J lost 5 bases. Germline CDR1 SGHNT, CDR2 YYREEE (reference sequence). Here the CDR3 reads CASSSGTGGRHEQYF. The CDR3 coding sequence is TGTGCCAGCAGCTCCGGGACAGGAGGTAGGCACGAGCAGTACTTC.

V is TRBV29-1 and J is TRBJ2-3, with TRBD1 identical over 7 bases. From germline, CDR1 is SQVTM and CDR2 ANQGSEA. The CDR3 has 16 amino acids. The ends lost 3 bases at V and 3 bases at J; junction bases unmatched: 12. CDR3 in amino acids: CSVDLWAGGRTDTQYF. The DNA of the CDR3 is TGCAGCGTTGATCTATGGGCAGGGGGTAGGACAGATACGCAGTATTTT.

The chain has TRBV2 and TRBJ2-5; D call uncertain. The germline V and J ends were trimmed by 6 bases and 2 bases, with 16 bases remaining between them. CDR1 and CDR2 (germline): SNHLY, FYNNEI. The CDR3 length is 15 residues. The CDR3 nucleotides are TGTGCCAGCAGGGACGCAGTGGGATTGCAAGAGACCCAGTACTTC. Its protein product is CASRDAVGLQETQYF.

The chain carries TRBV27 and TRBJ2-5; TRBD2 matches at 8 bases. The CDR3 is made up of 14 amino acids. The germline V gene encodes CDR1 MNHEY and CDR2 SMNVEV (reference sequence). The V and J ends lost 4 bases and 1 base, in that order; junction bases with no gene match: 2. CDR3 protein: CASSWTSSQETQYF. The CDR3 DNA follows: TGTGCCAGCAGTTGGACTAGCAGCCAAGAGACCCAGTACTTC.

This chain joins TRBV7-2 and TRBJ2-5; 8 nucleotides agree with TRBD1. The germline V gene encodes CDR1 SGHTA and CDR2 FQGNSA. This CDR3 comprises 15 residues. The V and J ends lost 5 bases and 5 bases, in that order; junction bases with no gene match: 10. CDR3 protein: CASSAQGTGSETQYF. For the CDR3, the DNA is TGTGCCAGCAGCGCGCAAGGGACAGGTTCCGAGACCCAGTACTTC.

V usage is TRBV25-1 and J usage is TRBJ2-7; 7 nucleotides match TRBD1. CDR3 length: 14 residues. CDR1 and CDR2 from the germline V gene are MGHDK and SYGVNS. The J segment lost 3 bases and the V segment lost 8 bases, leaving 10 bases of the junction unmatched. Written as DNA, the CDR3 is TGTGCCAGCCTCGGGCAGGGGGAGAACTACGAGCAGTACTTC. Protein: CASLGQGENYEQYF.

This clone was seen a few times. The J gene is TRBJ1-5, the V gene TRBV15; tentatively, D is TRBD1 (6 bases). This CDR3 has 13 amino acids. The germline V and J ends were trimmed by 0 bases and 9 bases, with 9 bases remaining between them. The germline V gene encodes CDR1 LNHNV and CDR2 YYDKDF (reference sequence). The CDR3 DNA sequence: TGTGCCACCAGCAGAGATCAGGGGTCGCCCCAGCATTTT. Residues: CATSRDQGSPQHF. Based on the CDR3 plus reference TRBV15 and TRBJ1-5, the full variable domain is DAMVIQNPRYQVTQFGKPVTLSCSQTLNHNVMYWYQQKSSQAPKLLFHYYDKDFNNEADTPDNFQSRRPNTSFCFLDIRSPGLGDTAMYLCATSRDQGSPQHFGDGTRLSIL.

The chain couples TRBV7-8 to TRBJ1-5; TRBD1 is a possible D gene (5 bases). CDR1 and CDR2 from the germline V gene are SGHVS and FQNEAQ. Trimming left V 4 bases short and J 2 bases short, with 12 bases between. The CDR3 is 15 residues long. The CDR3 DNA sequence: TGTGCCAGCAGCTCTTCAGGGCTTGGCAATCAGCCCCAGCATTTT. Translating gives CASSSSGLGNQPQHF. Looking up the rest from reference TRBV7-8 and TRBJ1-5 gives the full variable domain: GAGVSQSPRYKVAKRGQDVALRCDPISGHVSLFWYQQALGQGPEFLTYFQNEAQLDKSGLPSDRFFAERPEGSVSTLKIQRTQQEDSAVYLCASSSSGLGNQPQHFGDGTRLSIL.

This clone was seen just once. The chain uses TRBV9 and TRBJ2-5, with D unresolved. V was clipped by 0 bases and J by 3 bases, with 6 bases between them. Germline V CDR1 and CDR2: SGDLS, YYNGEE. This CDR3 is 13 amino acids long. Here the CDR3 DNA reads TGTGCCAGCAGCGTAGACATGGAAGAGACCCAGTACTTC. Amino acid sequence: CASSVDMEETQYF.

The gene calls are TRBV4-2 and TRBJ2-7; 8 nucleotides agree with TRBD1. The V gene's germline CDR1 is LGHNA and CDR2 YNFKEQ. The CDR3 has 16 residues. J lost 4 bases, V lost 1 base, and 9 bases had no gene match. CDR3 coding DNA: TGTGCCAGCAGCCAAGTTCTCGGACAGGGAGGATACGAGCAGTACTTC. This codes for CASSQVLGQGGYEQYF.

This chain uses TRBV4-3 with TRBJ2-1; tentative D call: TRBD1 (6 bases). Trimming stripped 4 bases from V and 5 bases from J, with 15 bases between. The CDR3 is 15 residues long. Looked up from germline, CDR1 is LGHNA and CDR2 is YSLEER. As DNA, the CDR3 is TGCGCCAGCAGCCGAACCACGAACAGGGACAATGAGCAGTTCTTC. This translates into CASSRTTNRDNEQFF.

This clone has only a few counts. This chain joins TRBV4-2 and TRBJ1-1; D possibly corresponds to TRBD1 (5 bases). Looked up from germline, CDR1 is LGHNA and CDR2 is YNFKEQ. Trimming removed 1 base from V and 5 bases from J, with 14 bases in between. The CDR3 contains 15 residues. Here the CDR3 reads CASSQGSGTLTEAFF. Here the CDR3 DNA reads TGTGCCAGCAGCCAAGGTTCCGGGACGTTGACTGAAGCTTTCTTT.

V gene TRBV6-1 combines with J gene TRBJ2-5; D may be TRBD2 (5 bases). The V gene lost 5 bases and the J gene lost 5 bases, with 15 bases spanning the gap. This CDR3 is 14 amino acids long. Germline lookup yields CDR1 MNHNS and CDR2 SASEGT. The CDR3 nucleotides are TGTGCCAGCAGTCCGGGCCCCTCGGGGGAGACCCAGTACTTC. It translates to CASSPGPSGETQYF.

The genes are TRBV30 and TRBJ1-1; the D is unclear. The V end was cut by 2 bases, the J end by 3 bases, with 16 bases between. This CDR3 is built from 15 residues. Looked up from germline, CDR1 is GTSNPN and CDR2 is SVGIG (reference sequence). CDR3 sequence reads: CAWSPTAEWDTEAFF. DNA for the CDR3: TGTGCCTGGAGTCCCACGGCCGAGTGGGACACTGAAGCTTTCTTT.

In DNA, the CDR3 is TGCAGCGTCCCCTCAGGGGATGGCTACACCTTC. Translated, it gives CSVPSGDGYTF. This chain connects TRBV29-1 to TRBJ1-2, with a tentative D call TRBD1 (6 bases). Trimming left V 6 bases short and J 6 bases short, with 11 bases between. Germline loops: CDR1 SQVTM, CDR2 ANQGSEA. CDR3 length equals 11 residues.

The J gene is TRBJ2-7, the V gene TRBV7-2; TRBD1 aligns across 7 bases. J lost 1 base, V lost 5 bases, and 8 bases had no gene match. The germline V gene has CDR1 SGHTA and CDR2 FQGNSA. The CDR3 length is 15 residues. CDR3 DNA: TGTGCCAGCAGCAGGGACAGCCGACAATCCTACGAGCAGTACTTC. Protein product: CASSRDSRQSYEQYF. The whole variable domain, filled in from reference TRBV7-2 and TRBJ2-7, reads GAGVSQSPSNKVTEKGKDVELRCDPISGHTALYWYRQSLGQGLEFLIYFQGNSAPDKSGLPSDRFSAERTGGSVSTLTIQRTQQEDSAVYLCASSRDSRQSYEQYFGPGTRLTVT.

The V and J genes are TRBV5-6 and TRBJ2-2, with TRBD1 matching over 7 bases. This CDR3 comprises 15 residues. With 4 bases clipped from V and 5 bases from J, the junction kept 8 bases outside the gene matches. The germline gives CDR1 SGHDT, CDR2 YYEEEE. CDR3 loop: CASSALRGLTGELFF. The CDR3 DNA reads as TGTGCCAGCAGCGCCTTAAGGGGGCTGACCGGGGAGCTGTTTTTT. Full variable domain (remainder filled in from reference TRBV5-6 and TRBJ2-2): DAGVTQSPTHLIKTRGQQVTLRCSPKSGHDTVSWYQQALGQGPQFIFQYYEEEERQRGNFPDRFSGHQFPNYSSELNVNALLLGDSALYLCASSALRGLTGELFFGEGSRLTVL.

The gene calls are TRBV6-1 and TRBJ2-7; 9 nucleotides align to TRBD2. Unmatched junction bases numbered 7, after V lost 4 bases and J lost 0 bases. The CDR3 length is 16 residues. Germline CDR1 reads MNHNS; CDR2 reads SASEGT. The CDR3 DNA follows: TGTGCCAGCAGTGGAGAGACTAGCGGCCCCTCCTACGAGCAGTACTTC. It codes for CASSGETSGPSYEQYF.

This clone appeared a few times. The V and J genes are TRBV5-4 and TRBJ2-5; TRBD2 is a possible D gene (6 bases). The CDR3 has 13 residues. V dropped 4 bases and J dropped 0 bases, with 7 bases sitting between them. CDR1 and CDR2 from the germline V gene are SGHNT and YYREEE (reference sequence). The CDR3 coding sequence is TGTGCCAGCAGCCCGGGGGACCAAGAGACCCAGTACTTC. This codes for CASSPGDQETQYF.

CDR3 sequence: CASSPIAASYEQYF. The CDR3 nucleotides read TGCGCCAGCAGCCCAATAGCGGCTAGCTACGAGCAGTACTTC. This chain uses TRBV5-1 with TRBJ2-7; weak D call: TRBD2 (6 bases). Per the germline V gene, CDR1 is SGHRS and CDR2 is YFSETQ. The CDR3 spans 14 residues. The germline V and J ends were trimmed by 4 bases and 3 bases, with 14 bases remaining between them.